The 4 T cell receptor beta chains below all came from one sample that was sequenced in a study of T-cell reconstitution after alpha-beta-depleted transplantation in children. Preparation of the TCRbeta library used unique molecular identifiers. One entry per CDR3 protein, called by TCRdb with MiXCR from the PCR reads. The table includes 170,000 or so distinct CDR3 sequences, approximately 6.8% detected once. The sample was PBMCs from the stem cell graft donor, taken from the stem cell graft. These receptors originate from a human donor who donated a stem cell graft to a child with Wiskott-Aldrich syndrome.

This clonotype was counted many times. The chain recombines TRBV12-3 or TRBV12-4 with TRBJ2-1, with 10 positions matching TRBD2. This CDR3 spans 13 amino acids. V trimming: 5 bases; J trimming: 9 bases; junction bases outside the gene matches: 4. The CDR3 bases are TGTGCCAGCAGTAGCGGGGGGGCTTTTGAGCAGTTCTTC. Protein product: CASSSGGAFEQFF.

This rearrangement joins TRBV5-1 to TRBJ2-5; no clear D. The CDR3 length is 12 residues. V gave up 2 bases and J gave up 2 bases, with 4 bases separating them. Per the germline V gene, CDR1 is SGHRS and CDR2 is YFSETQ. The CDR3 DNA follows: TGCGCCAGCAGCTTTGAACAAGAGACCCAGTACTTC. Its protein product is CASSFEQETQYF.

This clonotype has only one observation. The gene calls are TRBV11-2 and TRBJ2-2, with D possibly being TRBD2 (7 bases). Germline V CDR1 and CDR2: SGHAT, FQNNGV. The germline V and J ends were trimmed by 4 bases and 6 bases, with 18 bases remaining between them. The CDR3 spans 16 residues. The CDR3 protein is CASSSRGAVLAGELFF. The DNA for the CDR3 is TGTGCCAGCAGCTCCCGGGGGGCTGTTCTCGCCGGGGAGCTGTTTTTT.

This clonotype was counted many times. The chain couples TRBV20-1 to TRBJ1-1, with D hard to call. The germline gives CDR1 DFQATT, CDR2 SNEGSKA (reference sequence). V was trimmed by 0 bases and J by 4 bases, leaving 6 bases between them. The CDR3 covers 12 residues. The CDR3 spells CSARDPGTEAFF. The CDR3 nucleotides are TGCAGTGCTAGAGACCCCGGCACTGAAGCTTTCTTT.